Shown below are 16 T cell receptor beta chains from a single sample sequenced in a study of blood T cell repertoires in COVID-19. Generated by immunoSEQ multiplex PCR, the TCRdb table keeps only in-frame clones and is missing some. The top ten clones hold 5.2% of a sample with about 300,000 clones, under 90% of them seen once. Material: PBMCs or T cells enriched from blood (not recorded which). These TCRs come from a man between 60 and 70 years old who had recovered from COVID-19.

The chain links TRBV19 to TRBJ2-4, with 14 bases matching TRBD2. The length of the CDR3 is 16 residues. Germline CDR1 and CDR2: LNHDA and SQIVND (reference sequence). Trimming took 6 bases from V and 8 from J; bases not matched to a gene: 9. CDR3 in DNA: TGTGCCAGTAGCCAAAGAGGACTAGCGGGAGGAGACATTCAGTACTTC. This gives the protein CASSQRGLAGGDIQYF.

The chain combines TRBV24-1 with TRBJ2-7; 12 nucleotides match TRBD2. V gave up 4 bases and J gave up 6 bases; unmatched junction bases: 3. The CDR3 loop spans 14 amino acids. CDR1 and CDR2 from the germline V gene are KGHDR and SFDVKD. The DNA of the CDR3 is TGTGCCACCAGTGACGGACTAGCGGGATTCGAGCAGTACTTC. Translated, it gives CATSDGLAGFEQYF.

This sequence joins TRBV10-3 and TRBJ1-1; TRBD1 matches 8 bases. The CDR3 contains 15 residues. The ends lost 3 bases at V and 3 bases at J; junction bases unmatched: 6. Germline CDR1 reads ENHRY; CDR2 reads SYGVKD. CDR3 residues: CAISEQGGRDTEAFF. The DNA for the CDR3 is TGTGCCATCAGTGAACAGGGGGGAAGGGACACTGAAGCTTTCTTT.

V and J are TRBV18 and TRBJ2-5; a weak D match, TRBD2 (7 bases). The CDR3 totals 17 residues. In germline, CDR1 is KGHSH, CDR2 LQKENI. V was cut by 2 bases and J by 1 base, with 17 bases left in between. CDR3 in DNA: TGTGCCAGCTCACCAGCGGGGGCGCCCCCAGCCCAAGAGACCCAGTACTTC. This translates into CASSPAGAPPAQETQYF. The full variable domain, its missing parts supplied by reference TRBV18 and TRBJ2-5, is NAGVMQNPRHLVRRRGQEARLRCSPMKGHSHVYWYRQLPEEGLKFMVYLQKENIIDESGMPKERFSAEFPKEGPSILRIQQVVRGDSAAYFCASSPAGAPPAQETQYFGPGTRLLVL.

The chain employs TRBV10-3 and TRBJ2-7, with 7 positions matching TRBD2. This CDR3 has 14 amino acids. Germline assignment: CDR1 ENHRY and CDR2 SYGVKD. Trimming at V came to 7 bases and at J to 7 bases, leaving 13 bases not matched to a gene. CDR3 nucleotides: TGTGCCATCACCTCCGGGACTAATGCGTGGGAGCAGTACTTC. It codes for CAITSGTNAWEQYF.

The V gene is TRBV7-9, the J gene TRBJ1-3; TRBD1 might be the D (5 bases). The V gene's germline CDR1 is SEHNR and CDR2 FQNEAQ (reference sequence). V shed 2 bases and J shed 1 base, with 12 bases lying between them. This CDR3 is built from 16 residues. The CDR3 loop is CASSLPTGGSGNTIYF. CDR3 bases: TGTGCCAGCAGCTTACCTACTGGGGGGTCTGGAAACACCATATATTTT. The full variable domain, completed using reference TRBV7-9 and TRBJ1-3, is DTGVSQNPRHKITKRGQNVTFRCDPISEHNRLYWYRQTLGQGPEFLTYFQNEAQLEKSRLLSDRFSAERPKGSFSTLEIQRTEQGDSAMYLCASSLPTGGSGNTIYFGEGSWLTVV.

This rearrangement joins TRBV5-1 to TRBJ2-5; 8 bases map to TRBD1. CDR3 length: 13 amino acids. The V segment lost 4 bases and the J segment 6 bases; nucleotides outside the gene matches: 5. Germline CDR1 SGHRS, CDR2 YFSETQ. The CDR3 is CASSADRGQTQYF. The CDR3 DNA is TGCGCCAGCAGCGCCGACAGGGGCCAGACCCAGTACTTC.

The chain joins TRBV5-1 to TRBJ2-1, with 12 positions matching TRBD2. This CDR3 has 16 residues. J was trimmed by 9 bases and V by 2 bases; bases with no gene match: 9. Germline V CDR1 and CDR2: SGHRS, YFSETQ. CDR3 in DNA: TGCGCCAGCAGCTTCGGCCTAGCGGGAGGGCCCATTGAGCAGTTCTTC. Amino acid sequence: CASSFGLAGGPIEQFF.

The chain employs TRBV6-5 and TRBJ2-7; tentative D call: TRBD2 (6 bases). Germline CDR1 reads MNHEY; CDR2 reads SVGAGI. The CDR3 extends over 14 amino acids. Between the trimmed V and J ends, which lost 0 bases and 3 bases, there was a span of 9 bases. CDR3 loop: CASSYSRSGYEQYF. CDR3 DNA: TGTGCCAGCAGTTACTCACGTAGCGGCTACGAGCAGTACTTC.

This chain connects TRBV28 to TRBJ1-5, with D maybe TRBD1 (5 bases). Germline V lookup: CDR1 MDHEN, CDR2 SYDVKM. This CDR3 spans 17 amino acids. The germline V and J ends were trimmed by 6 bases and 3 bases, with 21 bases remaining between them. The CDR3 region is CASRLRSDSTPNQPQHF. The CDR3 bases are TGTGCCAGCAGGCTCCGTTCCGACAGTACACCCAATCAGCCCCAGCATTTT. Complete variable domain (other parts from reference TRBV28 and TRBJ1-5): DVKVTQSSRYLVKRTGEKVFLECVQDMDHENMFWYRQDPGLGLRLIYFSYDVKMKEKGDIPEGYSVSREKKERFSLILESASTNQTSMYLCASRLRSDSTPNQPQHFGDGTRLSIL.

This chain connects TRBV7-9 to TRBJ1-6, with D possibly matching TRBD1 (6 bases). This CDR3 comprises 13 residues. Deletions cut 2 bases from V and 12 bases from J, with 11 bases between. Germline V gene data show CDR1 as SEHNR and CDR2 as FQNEAQ (reference sequence). The chain's CDR3 is CASSLSGQLPLHF. The CDR3, as DNA: TGTGCCAGCAGCTTATCCGGACAGTTACCCCTCCACTTT. Full variable domain (missing parts from reference TRBV7-9 and TRBJ1-6): DTGVSQNPRHKITKRGQNVTFRCDPISEHNRLYWYRQTLGQGPEFLTYFQNEAQLEKSRLLSDRFSAERPKGSFSTLEIQRTEQGDSAMYLCASSLSGQLPLHFGNGTRLTVT.

CDR3 sequence: CASSGLQGAPSTDTQYF. The CDR3 nucleotides are TGTGCCAGCAGCGGTTTACAGGGCGCCCCTAGCACAGATACGCAGTATTTT. V usage is TRBV5-5 and J usage is TRBJ2-3; a weak D match, TRBD1 (6 bases). The CDR3 totals 17 residues. Germline values: CDR1 SGHKS, CDR2 YYEKEE (reference sequence). Trimming left V 4 bases short and J 0 bases short, with 18 bases between.

The rearrangement links TRBV5-6 to TRBJ2-1; a possible D gene is TRBD2 (6 bases). The CDR3 is 15 residues long. V lost 2 bases and J lost 0, with 9 bases in between. Germline CDR1 reads SGHDT; CDR2 reads YYEEEE. The CDR3, as DNA: TGTGCCAGCAGCTTTATAGCGGTCTCCTACAATGAGCAGTTCTTC. Encoded protein: CASSFIAVSYNEQFF.

This chain uses TRBV5-1 with TRBJ2-7; 9 bases map to TRBD1. V shed 4 bases, J shed 0 bases, and the junction held 14 bases outside the gene matches. CDR1 is SGHRS and CDR2 is YFSETQ in the germline V gene. CDR3 length equals 18 residues. DNA for the CDR3: TGCGCCAGCAGCACCTACAGGGGGCCAGGACCAAGCTCCTACGAGCAGTACTTC. This gives the protein CASSTYRGPGPSSYEQYF. Variable domain in full (rest from reference TRBV5-1 and TRBJ2-7): KAGVTQTPRYLIKTRGQQVTLSCSPISGHRSVSWYQQTPGQGLQFLFEYFSETQRNKGNFPGRFSGRQFSNSRSEMNVSTLELGDSALYLCASSTYRGPGPSSYEQYFGPGTRLTVT.

The V and J genes are TRBV9 and TRBJ2-2, with D possibly matching TRBD1 (6 bases). V shed 0 bases and J shed 6 bases, with 12 bases lying between them. CDR3 size: 15 residues. In germline, CDR1 is SGDLS, CDR2 YYNGEE. The DNA of the CDR3 is TGTGCCAGCAGCGTAGTCGGGCAGGGGTCCGGGGAGCTGTTTTTT. Its translation is CASSVVGQGSGELFF.

This chain joins TRBV7-3 and TRBJ2-3; TRBD2 aligns across 14 bases. The CDR3 consists of 16 residues. Trimming removed 5 bases from V and 7 bases from J; junction bases left unmatched: 8. CDR1 and CDR2 from the germline V gene are SGHTA and FQGTGA. This CDR3 is CASSLGLAGGENTQYF. The DNA for the CDR3 is TGTGCCAGCAGCCTAGGACTAGCGGGAGGTGAGAATACGCAGTATTTT.